This T cell receptor (beta chain) was sequenced for a study of identical twins. Whole-study results and caveats: Fewer insertions were carried by abundant cord blood beta clonotypes, but none was seen in memory repertoires. Among out-of-frame alpha sequences shared by twins, low generation probability occurred in excess.

Trimming took 0 bases from V and 3 from J, leaving 9 bases between them. The CDR3 covers 15 residues. CDR1 and CDR2 from the germline V gene are SNHLY and FYNNEI. Template switching created a universal primer site, and the cDNA included unique molecular identifiers. MiXCR was run by TCRdb on the 5' RACE reads, yielding one entry per CDR3 protein. The sample holds around 1.7 million distinct CDR3 sequences, under 35% seen once. This clonotype occurred a few times. The antigen is undetermined. Sequencing was carried out using cord blood. The chain is built from TRBV2 and TRBJ1-5, with D hard to call. The TCR sequence derives from a newborn girl in good health. The CDR3: CASSEAVGSNQPQHF. The CDR3 DNA reads as TGTGCCAGCAGTGAAGCGGTCGGGTCCAATCAGCCCCAGCATTTT.